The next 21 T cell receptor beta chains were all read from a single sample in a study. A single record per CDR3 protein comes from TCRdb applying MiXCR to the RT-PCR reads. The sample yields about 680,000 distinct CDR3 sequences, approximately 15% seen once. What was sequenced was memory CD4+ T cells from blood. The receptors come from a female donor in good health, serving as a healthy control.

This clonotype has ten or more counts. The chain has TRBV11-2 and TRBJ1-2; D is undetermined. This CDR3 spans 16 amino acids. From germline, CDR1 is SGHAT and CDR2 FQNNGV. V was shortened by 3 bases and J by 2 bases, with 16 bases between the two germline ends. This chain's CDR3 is CASSFGSSTTNYGYTF. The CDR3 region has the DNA TGTGCCAGCAGCTTCGGGTCGAGCACCACCAACTATGGCTACACCTTC. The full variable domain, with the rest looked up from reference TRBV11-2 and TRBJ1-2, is EAGVAQSPRYKIIEKRQSVAFWCNPISGHATLYWYQQILGQGPKLLIQFQNNGVVDDSQLPKDRFSAERLKGVDSTLKIQPAKLEDSAVYLCASSFGSSTTNYGYTFGSGTRLTVV.

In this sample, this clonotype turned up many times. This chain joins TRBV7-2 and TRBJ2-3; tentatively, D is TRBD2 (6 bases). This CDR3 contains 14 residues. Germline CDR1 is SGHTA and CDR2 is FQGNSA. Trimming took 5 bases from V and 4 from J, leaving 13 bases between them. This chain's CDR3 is CASSPMRGSDTQYF. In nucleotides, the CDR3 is TGTGCCAGCAGCCCAATGCGGGGCTCAGATACGCAGTATTTT.

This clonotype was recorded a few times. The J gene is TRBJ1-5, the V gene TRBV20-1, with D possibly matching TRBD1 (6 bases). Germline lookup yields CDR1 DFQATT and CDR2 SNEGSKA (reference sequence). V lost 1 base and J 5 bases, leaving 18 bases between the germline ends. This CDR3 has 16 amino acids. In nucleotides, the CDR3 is TGCAGTGCTAGAGGTCCAACATTGGGACAAGATCAGCCCCAGCATTTT. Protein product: CSARGPTLGQDQPQHF.

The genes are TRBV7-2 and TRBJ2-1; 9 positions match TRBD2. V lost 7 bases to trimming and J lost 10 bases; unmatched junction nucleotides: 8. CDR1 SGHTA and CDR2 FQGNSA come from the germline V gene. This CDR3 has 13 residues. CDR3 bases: TGTGCCAGCACCACGGGACTAGCAGGGGAGCAGTTCTTC. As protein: CASTTGLAGEQFF.

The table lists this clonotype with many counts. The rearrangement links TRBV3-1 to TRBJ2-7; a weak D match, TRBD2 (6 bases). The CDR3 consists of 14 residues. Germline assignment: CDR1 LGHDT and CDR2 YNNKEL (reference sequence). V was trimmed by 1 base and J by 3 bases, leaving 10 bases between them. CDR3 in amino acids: CASSQGPGDYEQYF. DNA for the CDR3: TGTGCCAGCAGCCAAGGCCCGGGGGACTACGAGCAGTACTTC.

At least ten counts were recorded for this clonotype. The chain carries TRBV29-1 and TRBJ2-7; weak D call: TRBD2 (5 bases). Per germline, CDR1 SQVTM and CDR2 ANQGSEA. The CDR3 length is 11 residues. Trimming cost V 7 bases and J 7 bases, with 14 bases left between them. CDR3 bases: TGCAGCGCAAGGACTGAGAGGGAGCAGTACTTC. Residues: CSARTEREQYF.

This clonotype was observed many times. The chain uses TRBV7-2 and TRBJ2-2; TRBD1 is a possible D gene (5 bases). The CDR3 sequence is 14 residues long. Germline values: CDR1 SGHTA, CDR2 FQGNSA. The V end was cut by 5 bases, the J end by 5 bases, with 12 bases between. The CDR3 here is CASSAGPQTGELFF. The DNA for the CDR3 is TGTGCCAGCAGCGCAGGGCCTCAGACCGGGGAGCTGTTTTTT.

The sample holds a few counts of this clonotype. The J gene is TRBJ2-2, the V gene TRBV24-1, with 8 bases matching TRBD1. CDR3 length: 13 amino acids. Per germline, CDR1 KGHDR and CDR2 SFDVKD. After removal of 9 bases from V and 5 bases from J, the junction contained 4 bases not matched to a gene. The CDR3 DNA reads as TGTGCCACCGGACAGGGCGGAACCGGGGAGCTGTTTTTT. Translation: CATGQGGTGELFF.

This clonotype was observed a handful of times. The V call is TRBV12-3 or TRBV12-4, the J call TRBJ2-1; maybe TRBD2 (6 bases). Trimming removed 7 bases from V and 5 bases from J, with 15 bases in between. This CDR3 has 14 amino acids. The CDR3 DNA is TGTGCCAGCACCATGACTAGAGCCGACAATGAGCAGTTCTTC. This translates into CASTMTRADNEQFF.

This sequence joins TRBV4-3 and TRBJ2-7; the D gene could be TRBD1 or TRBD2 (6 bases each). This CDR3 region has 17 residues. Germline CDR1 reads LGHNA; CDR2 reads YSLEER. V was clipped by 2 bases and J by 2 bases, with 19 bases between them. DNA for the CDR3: TGCGCCAGCAGCCAATCCTGGGGGGCCGATACAACCTACGAGCAGTACTTC. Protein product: CASSQSWGADTTYEQYF.

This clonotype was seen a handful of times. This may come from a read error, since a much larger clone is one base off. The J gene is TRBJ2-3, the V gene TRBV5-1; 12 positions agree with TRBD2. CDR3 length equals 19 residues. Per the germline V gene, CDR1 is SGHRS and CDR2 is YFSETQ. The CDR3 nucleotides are TGCGTCAGCAGCTTGGGCTCTAGCGGGGGGGCCGGGTCGCAAGATACGCAGTATTTT. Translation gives CVSSLGSSGGAGSQDTQYF.

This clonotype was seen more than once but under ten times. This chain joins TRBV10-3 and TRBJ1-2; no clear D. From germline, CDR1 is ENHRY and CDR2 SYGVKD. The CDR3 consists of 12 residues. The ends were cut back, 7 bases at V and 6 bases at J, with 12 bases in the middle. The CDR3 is CAIKSEEDGYTF. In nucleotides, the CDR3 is TGTGCCATCAAGTCCGAGGAAGATGGCTACACCTTC.

CDR3 region: CASSKRGNEQFF. CDR3 DNA: TGTGCCAGCAGTAAGAGGGGCAATGAGCAGTTCTTC. The rearrangement links TRBV6-2 or TRBV6-3 to TRBJ2-1; D may match TRBD1 or TRBD2 (5 bases each). The germline CDR1 and CDR2 sequences are MNHEY and SVGEGT. The V gene lost 5 bases and the J gene lost 6 bases, with 8 bases spanning the gap. This CDR3 has 12 residues.

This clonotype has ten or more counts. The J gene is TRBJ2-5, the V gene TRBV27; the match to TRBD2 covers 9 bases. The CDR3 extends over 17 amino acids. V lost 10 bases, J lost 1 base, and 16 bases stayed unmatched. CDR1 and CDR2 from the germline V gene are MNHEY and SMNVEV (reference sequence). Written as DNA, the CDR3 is TGTGCCACCCGGCGCGGGCATCTAGCGGGGCTCCAAGAGACCCAGTACTTC. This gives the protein CATRRGHLAGLQETQYF.

CDR3 coding DNA: TGTGCCAGCAGTTTGGGTTCCTCTGACACTGAAGCTTTCTTT. Protein: CASSLGSSDTEAFF. The V gene is TRBV12-3 or TRBV12-4, the J gene TRBJ1-1; no clear D. This CDR3 contains 14 residues. V was trimmed by 3 bases and J by 3 bases, leaving 11 bases between them.

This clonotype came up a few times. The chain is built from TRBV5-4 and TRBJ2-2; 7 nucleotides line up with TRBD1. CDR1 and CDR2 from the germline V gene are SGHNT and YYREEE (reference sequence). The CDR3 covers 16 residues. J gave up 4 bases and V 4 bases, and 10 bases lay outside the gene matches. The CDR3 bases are TGTGCCAGCAGCCCGACGACAGGGCAGGGCACCGGGGAGCTGTTTTTT. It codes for CASSPTTGQGTGELFF.

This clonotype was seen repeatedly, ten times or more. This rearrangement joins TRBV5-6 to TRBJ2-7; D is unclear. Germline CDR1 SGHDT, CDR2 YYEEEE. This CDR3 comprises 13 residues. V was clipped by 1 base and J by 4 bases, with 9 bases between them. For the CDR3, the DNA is TGTGCCAGCAGCTTGTTCGGCGGATACGAGCAGTACTTC. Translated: CASSLFGGYEQYF.

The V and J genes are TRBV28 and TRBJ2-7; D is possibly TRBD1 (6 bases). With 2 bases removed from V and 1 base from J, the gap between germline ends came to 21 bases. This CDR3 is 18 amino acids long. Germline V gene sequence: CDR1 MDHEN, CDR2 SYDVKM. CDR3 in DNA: TGTGCCAGCAGTTTAAGTCTGAAGTTACAGGGACATTCCTACGAGCAGTACTTC. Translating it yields CASSLSLKLQGHSYEQYF.

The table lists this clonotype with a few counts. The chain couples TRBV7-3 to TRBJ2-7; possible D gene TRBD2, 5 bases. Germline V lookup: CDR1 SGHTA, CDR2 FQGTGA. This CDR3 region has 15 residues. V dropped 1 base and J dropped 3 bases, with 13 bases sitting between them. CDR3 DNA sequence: TGTGCCAGCAGCTTAATCCGGGGTGAGGGCTACGAGCAGTACTTC. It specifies CASSLIRGEGYEQYF.

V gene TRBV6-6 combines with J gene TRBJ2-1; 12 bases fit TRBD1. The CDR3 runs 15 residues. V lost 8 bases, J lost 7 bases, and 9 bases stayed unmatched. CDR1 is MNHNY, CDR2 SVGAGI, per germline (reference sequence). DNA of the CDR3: TGTGCCAGCGGGGGACAGGGGGCCTTTGGTAATGAGCAGTTCTTC. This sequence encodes CASGGQGAFGNEQFF.

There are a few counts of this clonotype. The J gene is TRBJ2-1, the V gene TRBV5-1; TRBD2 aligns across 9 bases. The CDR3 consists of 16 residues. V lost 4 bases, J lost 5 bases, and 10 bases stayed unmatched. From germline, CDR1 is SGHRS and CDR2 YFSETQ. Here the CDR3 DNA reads TGCGCCAGCAGCCCCGGGGCTAGCGGGAACCACAATGAGCAGTTCTTC. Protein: CASSPGASGNHNEQFF.